This entry lists 10 T cell receptor beta chains sequenced from one sample in a study of cytomegalovirus exposure and HLA in healthy donors. Repertoires were generated with immunoSEQ multiplex PCR, while TCRdb's copy carries only in-frame clones and drops some. The table lists roughly 100,000 clones, around 96% of them singletons. The sample consisted of PBMCs. These receptors were obtained from a woman between 18 and 29 years old in good health and CMV-seronegative.

Only a few counts were recorded for this clone. Other nucleotide sequences in the sample specify the same CDR3. J is TRBJ2-6 and V is TRBV12-5, with D unresolved. CDR1 and CDR2 (germline): LGHNT, FRNRAP. V was clipped by 0 bases and J by 0 bases, with 6 bases between them. This CDR3 contains 16 residues. CDR3 protein: CASGLVRSSGANVLTF. CDR3 nucleotides: TGTGCTAGTGGTTTGGTAAGGAGCTCTGGGGCCAACGTCCTGACTTTC.

This chain uses TRBV19 with TRBJ2-7; TRBD2 matches at 7 bases. V was clipped by 5 bases and J by 4 bases; unmatched bases: 8. The CDR3 contains 14 residues. Per germline, CDR1 LNHDA and CDR2 SQIVND (reference sequence). This CDR3 reads CASSASGGMYEQYF. CDR3 nucleotide sequence: TGTGCCAGTAGTGCTAGCGGAGGCATGTACGAGCAGTACTTC.

The chain links TRBV4-2 to TRBJ2-1; no reliable D call. V was cut by 4 bases and J by 15 bases, with 19 bases left in between. The germline gives CDR1 LGHNA, CDR2 YNFKEQ. The length of the CDR3 is 13 residues. CDR3 bases: TGTGCCAGCAGCCCTCAGGATAGTAACTTCCTGTTCTTC. The encoded protein is CASSPQDSNFLFF.

The V and J genes are TRBV11-2 and TRBJ2-7, with D possibly being TRBD1 (6 bases). The germline V gene encodes CDR1 SGHAT and CDR2 FQNNGV. V was shortened by 1 base and J by 3 bases, with 7 bases between the two germline ends. The CDR3 spans 13 residues. DNA of the CDR3: TGTGCCAGCAGCTTAGGGACAGACTACGAGCAGTACTTC. Its translation is CASSLGTDYEQYF.

This chain uses TRBV7-9 with TRBJ1-4, with 9 bases aligning to TRBD1. Germline CDR1 and CDR2: SEHNR and FQNEAQ (reference sequence). This CDR3 is built from 14 residues. The J segment lost 8 bases and the V segment lost 7 bases, leaving 8 bases of the junction unmatched. The CDR3 loop is CASNHRDRDEKLFF. For the CDR3, the DNA is TGTGCCAGCAACCACCGGGACAGGGACGAAAAACTGTTTTTT.

This rearrangement joins TRBV5-1 to TRBJ2-7, with 8 positions matching TRBD1. The CDR3 is 13 amino acids. The V segment lost 7 bases and the J segment 0 bases; nucleotides outside the gene matches: 3. Germline CDR1 is SGHRS and CDR2 is YFSETQ. The CDR3 loop is CASSTGASYEQYF. CDR3 sequence (DNA): TGCGCCAGCTCGACAGGGGCCTCCTACGAGCAGTACTTC.

The genes are TRBV9 and TRBJ2-7; D is unresolved. V lost 5 bases and J 2 bases, leaving 17 bases between the germline ends. The CDR3 consists of 15 residues. Germline V gives CDR1 SGDLS, CDR2 YYNGEE. In DNA form, the CDR3 reads TGTGCCAGCAGTGTCTCCGGGTTACACACCTACGAGCAGTACTTC. Amino acids: CASSVSGLHTYEQYF.

The genes are TRBV19 and TRBJ1-2; TRBD1 matches 7 bases. This CDR3 is 14 amino acids long. From germline, CDR1 is LNHDA and CDR2 SQIVND (reference sequence). The trim removed 6 bases at V and 0 bases at J, leaving 4 bases unmatched. DNA of the CDR3: TGTGCCAGTAGCAGGGACAGTTCTAACTATGGCTACACCTTC. It is translated as CASSRDSSNYGYTF.

V usage is TRBV7-8 and J usage is TRBJ1-1; tentatively, D is TRBD1 (5 bases). Deletions cut 6 bases from V and 2 bases from J, with 16 bases between. Germline V CDR1 and CDR2: SGHVS, FQNEAQ. The CDR3 covers 15 residues. CDR3 in amino acids: CASRTLGAANTEAFF. CDR3 in DNA: TGTGCCAGCAGGACACTTGGGGCGGCCAACACTGAAGCTTTCTTT.

As for this clone: Compared with germline, one end of the junction differs, possibly owing to a read error. This chain uses TRBV7-7 with TRBJ2-1; no clear D gene. There are 13 residues in the CDR3. The V gene's germline CDR1 is SSHAT and CDR2 FNYEAQ (reference sequence). CDR3 DNA sequence: TGTGCTAGCAGCTTAGCCTCGACTGATGAGCAGTTCTTC. It yields the protein CASSLASTDEQFF.